The sequence of this T cell receptor beta chain was determined in a study of CD8+CD57+ T cells in acquired aplastic anemia. V lost 7 bases, J lost 1 base, and 9 bases lay in between. Germline loops: CDR1 KGHDR, CDR2 SFDVKD. The CDR3 totals 13 residues. Profiling of TCR beta VDJ combinations and CDR3 sequences used genomic DNA as template. TCRdb itself ran the reads through MiXCR, one entry per CDR3 protein. The repertoire holds 400,000 to 450,000 distinct CDR3 sequences, with 65% to 75% as singletons. The material sequenced was sorted CD4+, CD8+, or CD8+CD57+ T cells (not recorded which) from PBMCs. This chain uses TRBV24-1 with TRBJ1-1; D perhaps matches TRBD1 (5 bases). The receptor comes from a human donor in good health, serving as a control. The CDR3 reads CATRGRQNTEAFF. The CDR3 DNA is TGTGCCACCAGGGGACGGCAGAACACTGAAGCTTTCTTT.